Listed below are T cell receptor beta chains from one sample, sequenced in a study of tumor and adjacent non-tumor tissue in lung cancer. MiXCR was run by TCRdb on the multiplex PCR reads, yielding one entry per CDR3 protein. The sample holds approximately 47,000 distinct CDR3 sequences; roughly two thirds are singletons and the top ten take 30%. What was sequenced was distant non-tumor lung tissue. These receptors were collected from a woman in her seventies with non-small cell lung cancer. Each CDR3 is given with its conserved first and last residue. Each record gives: D gene, J gene, V gene, clone size, CDR3 protein, CDR3 DNA. The D gene is left open where the match is weak. Size values are once, few and many counts, or a class for expanded clones, and some rows have none.

>TRBD1|TRBJ2-1|TRBV7-3|.
CASSLGTGDHNEQFF
TGTGCCAGCAGCCTCGGGACAGGGGACCACAATGAGCAGTTCTTC
>.|TRBJ2-5|TRBV10-2|.
CASSESWVGEAQYF
TGCGCCAGCAGTGAGTCGTGGGTCGGAGAGGCCCAGTACTTC
>TRBD1|TRBJ1-1|TRBV20-1|.
CSVGQGRTEAFF
TGCAGTGTCGGACAGGGCAGAACTGAAGCTTTCTTT
>.|TRBJ2-1|TRBV30|many
CAWSDRGEGDEQFF
TGTGCCTGGAGTGATAGGGGAGAAGGGGATGAGCAGTTCTTC
>TRBD2|TRBJ2-7|TRBV28|.
CASIPAGDSYEQYF
TGTGCCAGTATTCCAGCGGGAGATTCTTACGAGCAGTACTTC
>.|TRBJ2-1|TRBV7-9|.
CASSPYGVLSYNEQFF
TGTGCCAGCAGCCCTTACGGAGTACTCTCCTACAATGAGCAGTTCTTC
>.|TRBJ1-1|TRBV5-1|many
CASSLDRTGKLEAFF
TGCGCCAGCAGCTTGGATCGGACGGGTAAACTTGAAGCTTTCTTT
>.|TRBJ2-3|TRBV6-1|many
CASSEVRSYTDTQYF
TGTGCCAGCAGTGAGGTGAGGTCGTACACAGATACGCAGTATTTT
>TRBD1|TRBJ1-1|TRBV6-5|.
CANSKQGGIEAFF
TGTGCCAACAGTAAACAGGGGGGCATTGAAGCTTTCTTT
>.|TRBJ1-5|TRBV4-1|.
CVSSLGQSISTQPQHF
TGCGTCAGCAGCCTTGGACAGTCCATTAGTACTCAGCCCCAGCATTTT
>TRBD1|TRBJ1-1|TRBV6-1|many
CASSELQGTTEAFF
TGTGCCAGCAGTGAATTACAGGGGACCACTGAAGCTTTCTTT
>.|TRBJ2-3|TRBV12-3/TRBV12-4|.
CASTRLADTQYF
TGTGCCAGCACCAGGCTCGCAGATACGCAGTATTTT
>.|TRBJ2-5|TRBV12-3/TRBV12-4|.
CASSRLMTGETLYF
TGTGCCAGCAGCCGCTTAATGACGGGAGAGACCCTGTACTTC
>TRBD1|TRBJ1-4|TRBV6-1|once
CATSNNRGRSENLFF
TGTGCCACCAGTAATAACAGGGGAAGGAGTGAAAATCTGTTTTTT
>.|TRBJ1-3|TRBV6-5|many
CASSLGRSSSGNTIYF
TGTGCCAGCAGTTTGGGACGTTCGAGCTCTGGAAACACCATATATTTT
>.|TRBJ1-2|TRBV28|many
CASSLRMGYTF
TGTGCCAGCAGTTTAAGGATGGGCTACACCTTC
>TRBD1|TRBJ1-1|TRBV29-1|.
CSADSPGQGWGALF
TGCAGCGCTGACAGTCCGGGACAGGGATGGGGAGCTTTGTTT
>.|TRBJ2-3|TRBV5-4|.
CASNGGGRSTDTQYF
TGTGCCAGCAATGGAGGGGGGCGGAGCACAGATACGCAGTACTTT
>.|TRBJ2-6|TRBV13|.
CASSSARTGANVLTF
TGTGCTAGCAGCTCAGCTCGGACTGGGGCCAACGTCCTGACTTTC
>.|TRBJ2-7|TRBV29-1|once
CNAEIESEQYF
TGCAACGCTGAAATTGAATCCGAGCAGTACTTC
>TRBD2|TRBJ2-1|TRBV29-1|.
CSAPSGTSGREGHEQFF
TGCAGCGCGCCATCCGGGACTAGCGGGAGAGAGGGCCATGAGCAGTTCTTC
>.|TRBJ2-7|TRBV11-1|.
CVSNFEAGRYERYF
TGTGTCAGCAACTTCGAAGCGGGTCGGTACGAGCGGTACTTC
>.|TRBJ2-7|TRBV4-1|.
CASSQDLVPPDDYEQYF
TGCGCCAGCAGCCAAGATCTAGTCCCTCCGGATGACTACGAGCAGTACTTC
>.|TRBJ1-5|TRBV21-1|.
CASSKGLIKGHQGSYQPQHF
TGTGCCAGCAGCAAAGGGTTAATAAAAGGGCATCAGGGGTCTTATCAGCCCCAGCATTTT
>.|TRBJ2-5|TRBV29-1|.
CSVGVSPQEIQYF
TGCAGCGTTGGAGTTTCTCCACAAGAGATCCAGTACTTC
>.|TRBJ1-2|TRBV4-1|.
CVSSQEGGANYGYTF
TGCGTCAGCAGCCAGGAAGGGGGGGCTAACTATGGCTACACCTTC
>TRBD2|TRBJ2-1|TRBV12-3/TRBV12-4|.
CASRSRLAGGDEQFF
TGTGCCAGCAGATCCCGGCTAGCGGGAGGGGATGAGCAGTTCTTC
>.|TRBJ1-4|TRBV28|.
CASRSNEKLFF
TGTGCCAGCCGGTCAAATGAAAAACTGTTTTTT
>TRBD2|TRBJ2-7|TRBV4-2|.
CASSRGSRGDQYF
TGTGCCAGCAGCCGGGGGAGTCGGGGGGATCAGTACTTC
>.|TRBJ2-5|TRBV11-2|many
CASSLDDWSALPETQYF
TGTGCCAGCAGCTTAGATGATTGGAGTGCGCTTCCCGAGACCCAGTACTTC
>.|TRBJ2-3|TRBV7-9|.
CASSPLGRQSTDTQYF
TGTGCCAGCAGCCCCCTGGGGCGACAGTCCACAGATACGCAGTATTTT
>.|TRBJ1-3|TRBV7-2|.
CASSADGSGNTIYF
TGTGCCAGCAGCGCCGACGGCTCTGGAAACACCATATATTTT
>.|TRBJ1-5|TRBV6-1|once
CAISLRWRQPQHF
TGTGCCATCAGTCTCCGGTGGAGGCAGCCCCAGCATTTT
>.|TRBJ2-7|TRBV11-2|.
CASSLDFATYEQYF
TGTGCCAGCAGCTTAGATTTTGCAACCTATGAGCAGTACTTC
>.|TRBJ1-2|TRBV6-5|.
CVSSYQTGTGHYGYTF
TGTGTCAGCAGTTATCAAACCGGAACAGGTCACTATGGCTACACCTTC
>TRBD2|TRBJ2-7|TRBV29-1|few
CSVDDSGTSGPYGQYF
TGCAGCGTCGACGACTCCGGGACTAGTGGCCCCTACGGGCAGTACTTC
>TRBD2|TRBJ2-1|TRBV28|.
CSSRLTSGRWHEQFF
TGTTCCAGCAGGCTAACTAGCGGGAGGTGGCATGAGCAGTTCTTC
>TRBD2|TRBJ2-3|TRBV6-5|.
CASMATLGTSGYTDTQYF
TGTGCCAGCATGGCTACCTTAGGGACTAGCGGTTACACAGATACGCAGTATTTT
>TRBD1|TRBJ1-3|TRBV5-4|.
CASSQRGQDTGNTIYF
TGTGCCAGCAGTCAACGGGGACAGGATACTGGGAACACCATATATTTT
>.|TRBJ2-1|TRBV5-1|many
CASSLDNSLDEQFF
TGCGCCAGCAGCTTGGATAACTCTCTAGATGAGCAGTTCTTC
>.|TRBJ2-7|TRBV10-1|many
CASSESEANSYEQYF
TGCGCCAGCAGTGAGTCTGAGGCTAACTCCTACGAGCAGTACTTC
>.|TRBJ1-1|TRBV6-5|.
CASSSRPPRGTEASF
TGTGCCAGCAGTTCCCGGCCCCCGCGGGGGACTGAAGCTTCCTTT
>TRBD2|TRBJ2-7|TRBV29-1|.
CSVTIGLAGSYEQYF
TGCAGTGTTACTATAGGACTAGCGGGCTCCTACGAGCAGTACTTC
>.|TRBJ2-7|TRBV4-1|.
CASNQFERGSHSYEQYF
TGCGCCAGCAACCAGTTTGAAAGGGGGTCACACTCCTACGAGCAGTACTTC
>.|TRBJ2-2|TRBV11-3|.
CASSFDSSTGELFF
TGTGCCAGCAGTTTCGACAGTAGCACCGGGGAGCTGTTTTTT
>.|TRBJ1-1|TRBV29-1|many
CSVQRTRRDTEAFF
TGCAGCGTACAGAGGACCCGCCGGGACACTGAAGCTTTCTTT
>.|TRBJ2-5|TRBV5-4|.
CTSSTSLAPETQYF
TGTACCAGCAGCACTTCACTGGCGCCCGAGACCCAGTACTTC
>.|TRBJ1-6|TRBV6-5|.
CTSRYFDGPNSPLHF
TGTACCAGCAGGTACTTCGACGGGCCGAATTCACCCCTCCACTTT
>.|TRBJ2-5|TRBV12-3/TRBV12-4|.
CASSIPGRHETQYF
TGTGCCAGCAGTATTCCTGGGCGGCATGAGACTCAGTACTTC
>.|TRBJ2-2|TRBV10-3|.
CAISDPGRANTRELFF
TGTGCCATCAGTGACCCGGGCAGGGCGAACACCAGGGAGCTGTTTTTT
>TRBD2|TRBJ2-7|TRBV5-1|many
CASSTGTSEQYF
TGCGCCAGCAGCACCGGGACTAGCGAGCAGTACTTC
>.|TRBJ1-2|TRBV5-4|.
CASSLNGNYGYIF
TGTGCCAGTAGCTTGAACGGAAACTATGGCTACATCTTC
>.|TRBJ2-7|TRBV6-2/TRBV6-3|.
CASTYTYEHYF
TGTGCCAGCACTTACACGTACGAGCACTACTTC
>TRBD2|TRBJ2-3|TRBV5-1|.
CASSKLAGGVDTQYF
TGCGCCAGCAGCAAACTAGCGGGAGGGGTAGATACGCAGTATTTT
>TRBD2|TRBJ2-7|TRBV28|.
CTSTTRDYGEEQYF
TGTACCAGCACTACCCGGGACTACGGGGAGGAGCAGTACTTC
>.|TRBJ2-3|TRBV12-3/TRBV12-4|many
CASSYSRDTQYF
TGTGCCAGCAGTTATTCCCGAGATACGCAGTATTTT
>.|TRBJ2-3|TRBV6-6|.
CASSYLRGQDTQYF
TGTGCCAGCAGTTACTTGCGGGGGCAAGATACACAGTATTTT
>.|TRBJ2-2|TRBV20-1|many
CSARGRPLTGELFF
TGCAGTGCTAGGGGGCGCCCGTTAACCGGGGAGCTGTTTTTT